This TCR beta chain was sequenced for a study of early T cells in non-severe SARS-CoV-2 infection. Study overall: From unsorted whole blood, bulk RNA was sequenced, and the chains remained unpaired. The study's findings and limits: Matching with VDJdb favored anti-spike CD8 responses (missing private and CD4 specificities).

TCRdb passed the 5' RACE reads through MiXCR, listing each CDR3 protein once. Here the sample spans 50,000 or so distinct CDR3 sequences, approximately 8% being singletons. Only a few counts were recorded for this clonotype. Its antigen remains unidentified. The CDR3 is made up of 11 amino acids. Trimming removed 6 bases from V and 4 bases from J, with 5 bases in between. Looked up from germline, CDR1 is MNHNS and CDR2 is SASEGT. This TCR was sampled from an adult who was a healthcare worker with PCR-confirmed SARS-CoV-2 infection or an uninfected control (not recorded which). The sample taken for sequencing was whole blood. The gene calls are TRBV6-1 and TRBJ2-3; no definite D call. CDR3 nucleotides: TGTGCCAGCAGACAAGCAGATACGCAGTATTTT. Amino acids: CASRQADTQYF.